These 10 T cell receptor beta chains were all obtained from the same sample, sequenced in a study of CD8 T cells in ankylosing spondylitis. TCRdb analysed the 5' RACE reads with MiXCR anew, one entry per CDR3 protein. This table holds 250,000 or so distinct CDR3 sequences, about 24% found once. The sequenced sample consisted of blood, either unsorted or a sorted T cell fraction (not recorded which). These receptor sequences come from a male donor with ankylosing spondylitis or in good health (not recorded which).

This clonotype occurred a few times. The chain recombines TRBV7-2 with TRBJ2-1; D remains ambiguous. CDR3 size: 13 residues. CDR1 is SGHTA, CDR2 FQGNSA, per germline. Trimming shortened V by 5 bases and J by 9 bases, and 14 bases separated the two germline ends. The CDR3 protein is CASSASRTGEQFF. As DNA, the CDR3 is TGTGCCAGCAGCGCCTCGAGGACGGGTGAGCAGTTCTTC.

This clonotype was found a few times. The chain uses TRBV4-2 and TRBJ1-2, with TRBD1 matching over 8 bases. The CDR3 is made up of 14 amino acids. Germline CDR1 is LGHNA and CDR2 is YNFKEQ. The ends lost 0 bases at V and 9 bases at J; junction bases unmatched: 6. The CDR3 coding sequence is TGTGCCAGCAGCCAAGACCGGACAGGGATAAGCTACACCTTC. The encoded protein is CASSQDRTGISYTF.

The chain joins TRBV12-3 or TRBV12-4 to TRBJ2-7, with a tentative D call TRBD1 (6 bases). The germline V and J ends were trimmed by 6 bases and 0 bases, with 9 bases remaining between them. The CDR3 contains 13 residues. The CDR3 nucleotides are TGTGCCAGCAGAAGGGGGAGCTCCTACGAGCAGTACTTC. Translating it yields CASRRGSSYEQYF.

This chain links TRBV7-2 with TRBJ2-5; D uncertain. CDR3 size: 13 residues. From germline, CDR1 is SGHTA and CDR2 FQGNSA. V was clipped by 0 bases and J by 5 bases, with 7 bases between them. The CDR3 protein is CASSLASYETQYF. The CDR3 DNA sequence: TGTGCCAGCAGCTTAGCTAGCTACGAGACCCAGTACTTC.

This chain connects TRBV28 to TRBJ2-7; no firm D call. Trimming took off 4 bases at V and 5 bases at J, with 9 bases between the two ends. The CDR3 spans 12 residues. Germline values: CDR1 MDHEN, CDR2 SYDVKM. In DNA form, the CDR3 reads TGTGCCAGCAGTTCCGCCCAAGACGAGCAGTACTTC. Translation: CASSSAQDEQYF.

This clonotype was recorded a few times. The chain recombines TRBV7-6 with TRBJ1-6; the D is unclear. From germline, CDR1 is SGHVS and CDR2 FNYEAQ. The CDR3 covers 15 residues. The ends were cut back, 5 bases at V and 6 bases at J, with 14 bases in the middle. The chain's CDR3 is CASSPEGLFNSPLHF. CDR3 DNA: TGTGCCAGCAGCCCTGAAGGACTATTTAATTCACCCCTCCACTTT.

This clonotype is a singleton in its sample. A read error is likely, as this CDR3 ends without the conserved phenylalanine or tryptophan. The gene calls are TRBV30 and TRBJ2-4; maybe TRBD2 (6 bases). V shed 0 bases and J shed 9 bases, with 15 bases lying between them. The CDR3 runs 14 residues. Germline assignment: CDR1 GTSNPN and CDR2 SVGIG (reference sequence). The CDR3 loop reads CAWSVRQPGGIQYY. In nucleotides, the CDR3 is TGTGCCTGGAGTGTAAGGCAGCCCGGGGGCATTCAGTACTAC.

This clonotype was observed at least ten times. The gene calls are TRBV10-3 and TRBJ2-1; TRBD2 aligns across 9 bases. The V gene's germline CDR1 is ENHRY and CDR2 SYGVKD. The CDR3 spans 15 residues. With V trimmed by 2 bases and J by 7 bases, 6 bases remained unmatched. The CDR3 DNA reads TGTGCCATCAGTGAGCTGGTAGCGGGGGATAATGAGCAGTTCTTC. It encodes CAISELVAGDNEQFF.

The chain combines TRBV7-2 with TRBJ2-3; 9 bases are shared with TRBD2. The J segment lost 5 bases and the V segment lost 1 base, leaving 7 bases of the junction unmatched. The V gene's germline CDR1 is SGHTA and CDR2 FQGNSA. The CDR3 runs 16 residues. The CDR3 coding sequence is TGTGCCAGCAGCTTAGATGGGACTAGCATGTTAGATACGCAGTATTTT. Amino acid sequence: CASSLDGTSMLDTQYF.

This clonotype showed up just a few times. The CDR3 loop reads CASSGLAVIVTGELFF. The DNA for the CDR3 is TGTGCCAGCAGCGGACTAGCGGTTATTGTCACCGGGGAGCTGTTTTTT. V usage is TRBV7-9 and J usage is TRBJ2-2; 10 nucleotides match TRBD2. The junction had 7 bases not matched to a gene; V was cut back by 5 bases and J by 4 bases. The CDR3 has 16 residues. Germline V gene data show CDR1 as SEHNR and CDR2 as FQNEAQ (reference sequence).